A single T cell receptor beta chain is shown here with its context. This clonotype was counted a few times. The antigen it recognizes is unknown. No base quality information exists; no much larger clone differs at one position. This entry comes from a study of identical twins (dated by TCRdb to about 2016). Describing the broader study: The study deep-sequenced TCR alpha and beta repertoires from monozygotic twins, unrelated adults of various ages and cord blood to test whether fetal clonotypes persist. To rule out contamination, the twin experiments were replicated at different times with different library preparation protocols. On the study overall, not on this receptor specifically: Recombination models systematically underestimated out-of-frame TCR alpha sharing in monozygotic twins but agreed with sharing between unrelated individuals. A weaker excess of twin sharing was found in beta out-of-frame sequences because the signal-to-noise ratio was lowered by fewer shared sequences. Fewer insertions were carried by abundant cord blood beta clonotypes; a weaker similar trend was observed in young adult naive repertoires, while no such trend was observed in memory repertoires. Because the same donors could not be followed over many years, the conclusions depended on cross-sectional statistical analysis. Zero-insertion analyses could be partly confounded by invariant T cells such as MAIT and iNKT, although diverse VJ usage argued against such confounding for most clonotypes. Out-of-frame TCR alpha sequences shared between twins showed an excess of low generation-probability sequences compared with coincidental sharing between unrelated individuals.

The library relied on 5' RACE. Reads for this sample came from an Illumina HiSeq 2000. A universal primer binding site was added through template switching, and the final cDNA carried a unique molecular identifier so that TCR cDNA molecules could be counted accurately. Specific primers in the conserved constant-segment region were used to synthesize first-strand cDNA for TCR alpha and beta chains. To control for contamination, every cDNA library carried two barcodes: a SMART-Mk sample barcode plus Illumina barcodes. TruSeq adapter sequences, together with Illumina sample barcodes, were added in two successive PCR steps. The Illumina HiSeq platform was used with custom primers to sequence TCR alpha and beta cDNA libraries. The paper's data handling went like this. MiGEC processed the raw reads to extract unique molecular identifiers, while MiXCR was used to determine the CDR3 positions. Recombination models were inferred per individual with the repgenHMM and IGoR tools using an EM algorithm. The tcR package in R was used for shared clonotype analysis, with sharing normalized by the product of cloneset sizes. To study raw recombination free of thymic and clonal selection effects, out-of-frame nonproductive sequences were analyzed. Through fastp at Q25 and MiXCR, TCRdb rebuilt clones from the public reads, retaining in-frame beta chains. A single entry per CDR3 protein holds the most common genes and DNA from its merged rows. The V and J calls and clone size are TCRdb's, not the authors'. For this sample there are some 760,000 distinct CDR3 sequences; over 15% appear just once. The ten biggest clones cover less than 15% of the sample.

Every donor was a healthy Caucasian. The twin cohort consisted of three pairs of female monozygotic twins, all aged roughly 18 to 30 years. Peripheral blood mononuclear cells were the source from which RNA for the TCR libraries was isolated. CDR1 and CDR2 are read off the germline V gene as MNHEY and SVGAGI. At the junction V is shortened by 0 bases and J by 6 bases; bases outside the gene matches: 8. The CDR3 holds 16 amino acids from the cysteine to the phenylalanine. The retained sequence is limited to the CDR3, 48 bases, with the frame set at the first base. The same sample was also studied in work on T cells expressing NK-cell markers. The second study also describes: In sorted CD3+CD56+NKG2C+, CD3+CD56+NKG2C- and CD3+CD56-NKG2C+ T-cell subsets from several donors, TCR beta-chain repertoires were profiled. Seven of the eight sequenced donors were HCMV-seropositive and one was HCMV-seronegative. To restrict sorting to alphabetaTCR-expressing T cells, an anti-gammadeltaTCR antibody was added in several experiments. In a handful of donors, the dominant CD3+CD56+NKG2C+ clonotypes ranked among the top 10 CD8+ clonotypes, making up 1.0-7.0% of CD8+ T cells. Those dominant clonotypes were again the most abundant among CD3+CD56-NKG2C+ cells in a handful of donors, at about 28.3-60.1%. Whether the expanded NKG2C-expressing T cell clones were specific for HCMV antigens remained unclear. The study sequenced eight donors, all healthy volunteers chosen at random: three men and five women. HCMV serostatus was determined by detecting HCMV-specific IgG in serum with a commercial ELISA kit. For five or six donors, bulk peripheral blood T-cell repertoires were also sequenced from unsorted PBMC. MIGEC was used to demultiplex reads and group reads by UMI, and MiTCR was used to assemble and quantify clonotypes. Only TCR cDNA sequences supported by at least two reads were kept to exclude erroneous sequences. The tcR package was used for downstream repertoire analysis, and clonotypes were matched across fractions by CDR3 nucleotide sequence plus V segment. VDJmatch was used to annotate antigen specificity against VDJdb, with one amino acid substitution in CDR3 permitted.

The sample taken for sequencing was PBMCs. This receptor was taken from a woman between 18 and 29 years old in good health. The sequence is built from TRBV6-5 and TRBJ2-3; 8 central nucleotides agree with TRBD2. At the DNA level, the sequence is TGTGCCAGCAGTTACTCGACAGCGGGGGTCGTCGATACGCAGTATTTT. Its translation is CASSYSTAGVVDTQYF.